This T cell receptor beta chain is drawn from a study of shared clonotypes between healthy human individuals. Study-level background: Each donor contributed plates that comprised three CD4 naive, three CD4 memory, two CD8 naive and one CD8 memory.

The CDR3 extends over 17 amino acids. It was at deep level that the assay was run. Replicate PCRs for sorted subsets used approximately 220 ng DNA; this equaled 25,000 to 35,000 T cell genomes. The repertoire was sequenced with immunoSEQ multiplex PCR; TCRdb's copy has only in-frame clones and lacks some. The sample has over a million clones, about 75% seen once. Concerning this clone: Its antigen remains unknown.

Study-level results: Naive subsets generally exceeded memory subsets in estimated richness.

The source material was memory CD4+ T cells sorted from blood. The subset here: CD45RA-negative fraction. This chain connects TRBV21-1 to TRBJ2-5; the D call TRBD2 from the table was never checked on the DNA. TRBV21-1 is recorded as a pseudogene. This clonotype was sampled from a man younger than 30 in good health. CDR3 sequence (DNA): TGTGCCAGCAGCAAAGTTAGTAGCGGGAGGAGATGGGAGACCCAGTACTTC. Its translation is CASSKVSSGRRWETQYF.